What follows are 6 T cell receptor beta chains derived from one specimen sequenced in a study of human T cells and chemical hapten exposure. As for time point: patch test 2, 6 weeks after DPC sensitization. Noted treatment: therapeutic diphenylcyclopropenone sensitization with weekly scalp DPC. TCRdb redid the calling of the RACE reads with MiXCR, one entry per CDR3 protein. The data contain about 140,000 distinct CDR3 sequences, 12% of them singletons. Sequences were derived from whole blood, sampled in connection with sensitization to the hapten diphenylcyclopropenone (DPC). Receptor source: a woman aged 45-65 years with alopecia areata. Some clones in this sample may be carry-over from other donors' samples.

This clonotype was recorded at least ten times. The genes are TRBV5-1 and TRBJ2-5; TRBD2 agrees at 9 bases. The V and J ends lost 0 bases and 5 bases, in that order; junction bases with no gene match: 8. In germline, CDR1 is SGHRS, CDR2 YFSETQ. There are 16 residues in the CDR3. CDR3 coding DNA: TGCGCCAGCAGCTTGGTAGCGGGAGCGCTTGGGGAGACCCAGTACTTC. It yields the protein CASSLVAGALGETQYF. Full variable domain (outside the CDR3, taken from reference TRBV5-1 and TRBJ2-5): KAGVTQTPRYLIKTRGQQVTLSCSPISGHRSVSWYQQTPGQGLQFLFEYFSETQRNKGNFPGRFSGRQFSNSRSEMNVSTLELGDSALYLCASSLVAGALGETQYFGPGTRLLVL.

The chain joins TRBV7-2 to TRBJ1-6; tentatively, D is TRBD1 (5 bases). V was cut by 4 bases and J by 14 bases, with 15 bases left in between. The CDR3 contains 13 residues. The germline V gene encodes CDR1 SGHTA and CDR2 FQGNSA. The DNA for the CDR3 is TGTGCCAGCAGCTACTCCACCCCAGGGACCCTCCACTTT. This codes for CASSYSTPGTLHF.

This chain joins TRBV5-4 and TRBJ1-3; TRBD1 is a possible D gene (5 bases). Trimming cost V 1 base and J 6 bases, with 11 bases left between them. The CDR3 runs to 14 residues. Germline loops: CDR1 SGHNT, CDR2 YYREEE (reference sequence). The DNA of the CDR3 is TGTGCCAGCAGCTTGTCTGGGGCTGAAAACACCATATATTTT. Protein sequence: CASSLSGAENTIYF.

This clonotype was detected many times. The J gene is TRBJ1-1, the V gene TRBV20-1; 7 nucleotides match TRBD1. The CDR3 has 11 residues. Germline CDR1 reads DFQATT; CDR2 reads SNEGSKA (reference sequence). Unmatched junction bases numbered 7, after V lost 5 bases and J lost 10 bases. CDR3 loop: CSARDSRRAFF. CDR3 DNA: TGCAGTGCTCGGGACAGTCGGCGAGCTTTCTTT.

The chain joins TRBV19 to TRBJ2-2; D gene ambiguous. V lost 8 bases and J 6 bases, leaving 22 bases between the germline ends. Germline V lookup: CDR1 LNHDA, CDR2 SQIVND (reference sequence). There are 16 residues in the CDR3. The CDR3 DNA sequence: TGTGCCAGTCCCCAGCCCAGGTTGCGTTTCCCCGGGGAGCTGTTTTTT. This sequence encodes CASPQPRLRFPGELFF.

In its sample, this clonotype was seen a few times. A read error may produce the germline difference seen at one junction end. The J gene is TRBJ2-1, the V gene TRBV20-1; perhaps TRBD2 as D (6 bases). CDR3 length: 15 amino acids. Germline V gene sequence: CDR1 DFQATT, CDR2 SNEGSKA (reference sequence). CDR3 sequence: CSASNVADSYNEQFF. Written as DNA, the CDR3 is TGCAGCGCTAGTAACGTAGCGGACTCCTACAATGAGCAGTTCTTC.